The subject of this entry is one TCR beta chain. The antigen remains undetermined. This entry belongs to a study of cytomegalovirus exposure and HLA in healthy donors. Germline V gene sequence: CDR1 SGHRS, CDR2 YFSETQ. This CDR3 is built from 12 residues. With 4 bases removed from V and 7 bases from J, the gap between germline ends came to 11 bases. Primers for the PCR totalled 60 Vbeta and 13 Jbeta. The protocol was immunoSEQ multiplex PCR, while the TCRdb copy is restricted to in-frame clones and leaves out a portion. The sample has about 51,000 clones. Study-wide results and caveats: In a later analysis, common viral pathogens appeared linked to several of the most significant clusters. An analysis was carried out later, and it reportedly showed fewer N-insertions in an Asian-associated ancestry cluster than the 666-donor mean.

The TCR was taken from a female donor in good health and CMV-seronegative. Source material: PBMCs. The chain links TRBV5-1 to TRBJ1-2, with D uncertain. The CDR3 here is CASSPDLAGYTF. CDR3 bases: TGCGCCAGCAGCCCCGACTTGGCTGGCTACACCTTC.